Sequencing of this T cell receptor delta chain was carried out in a study of γδ T cells in repeated Plasmodium falciparum infection. TCRdb re-analyzed the multiplex PCR reads via CATT. Of 93,000 or so delta-chain clones in the sample, roughly 0.98% were seen once. Vgamma9/Vdelta2+ and Vdelta2-negative gammadelta T cells were flow-sorted from PBMC for bulk sequencing. This clone came up a few times. TCRdb assigns this DNA the protein of a much larger clone, which departs from its translation at residue 5; this likely reflects a read error, and the protein shown comes from translating the DNA. This CDR3 has 23 residues. Germline V CDR1 and CDR2: GEAIGNYY, EKD. After removal of 3 bases from V and 3 bases from J, the junction contained 31 bases not matched to a gene.

This chain uses TRDV2 with TRDJ1; 9 nucleotides match TRDD3. TCRdb lists no J gene, so it was determined here by aligning the DNA to germline. Sequencing was done on a sample of gamma-delta T cells from blood. The clonotype comes from a pool of human donors (malaria-infected and uninfected, not separated). CDR3 nucleotide sequence: TGTGCCTGTGACTTTCGCCATCTAGAGAATTTACTGGGGGACACACCCCGCTCCGATAAACTCATCTTT. Its protein is CACDFRHLENLLGDTPRSDKLIF.